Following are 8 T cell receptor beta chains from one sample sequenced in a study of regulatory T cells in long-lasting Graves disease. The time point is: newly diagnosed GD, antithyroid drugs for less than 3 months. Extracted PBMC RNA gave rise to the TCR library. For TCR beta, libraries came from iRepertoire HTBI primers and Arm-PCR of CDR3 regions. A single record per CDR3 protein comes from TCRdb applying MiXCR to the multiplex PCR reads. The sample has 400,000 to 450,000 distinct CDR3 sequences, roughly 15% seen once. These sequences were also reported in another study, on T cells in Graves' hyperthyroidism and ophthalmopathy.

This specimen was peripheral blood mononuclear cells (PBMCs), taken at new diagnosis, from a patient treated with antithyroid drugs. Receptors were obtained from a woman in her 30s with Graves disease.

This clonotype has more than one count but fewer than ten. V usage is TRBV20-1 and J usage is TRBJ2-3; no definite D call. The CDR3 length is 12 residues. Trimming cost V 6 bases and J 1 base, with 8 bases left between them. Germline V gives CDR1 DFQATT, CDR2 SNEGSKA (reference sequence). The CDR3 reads CSAPGGTDTQYF. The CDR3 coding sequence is TGCAGTGCCCCGGGCGGCACAGATACGCAGTATTTT.

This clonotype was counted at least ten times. CDR3 in DNA: TGCAGCGTTGACGGGGGACAAGGGTTCACTGAAGCTTTCTTT. This encodes CSVDGGQGFTEAFF. The chain couples TRBV29-1 to TRBJ1-1, with D perhaps matching TRBD1 (6 bases). Germline V gene lookup returns CDR1 SQVTM and CDR2 ANQGSEA. V dropped 3 bases and J dropped 4 bases, with 15 bases sitting between them. The CDR3 contains 14 residues.

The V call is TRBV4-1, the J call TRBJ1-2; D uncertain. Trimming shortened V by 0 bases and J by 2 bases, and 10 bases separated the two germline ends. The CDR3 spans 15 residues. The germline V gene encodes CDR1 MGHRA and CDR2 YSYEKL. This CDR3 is CASSQDVSVNYGYTF. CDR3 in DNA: TGCGCCAGCAGCCAAGATGTATCGGTGAACTATGGCTACACCTTC.

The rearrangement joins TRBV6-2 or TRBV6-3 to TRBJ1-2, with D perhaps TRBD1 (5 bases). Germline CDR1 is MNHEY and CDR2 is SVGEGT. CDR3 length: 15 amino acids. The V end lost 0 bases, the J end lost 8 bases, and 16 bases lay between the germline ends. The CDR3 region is CASSYSIGDLAGYTF. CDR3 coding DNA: TGTGCCAGCAGTTACTCGATCGGGGACCTTGCAGGCTACACCTTC.

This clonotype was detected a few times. The CDR3, as DNA: TGTGCCATCAGTGAGTCCCGGAACCCCCCCCCCAATGAGCAGTTCTTC. Translation gives CAISESRNPPPNEQFF. The chain carries TRBV10-3 and TRBJ2-1; D unresolved. V was cut by 0 bases and J by 6 bases, with 15 bases left in between. Germline V gene sequence: CDR1 ENHRY, CDR2 SYGVKD. This CDR3 contains 16 residues.

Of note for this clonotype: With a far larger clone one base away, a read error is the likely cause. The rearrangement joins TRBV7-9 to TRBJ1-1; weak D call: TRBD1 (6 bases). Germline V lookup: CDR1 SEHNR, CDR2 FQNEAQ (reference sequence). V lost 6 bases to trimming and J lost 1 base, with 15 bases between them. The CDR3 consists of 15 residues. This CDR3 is CASSWDWGQNTEAFF. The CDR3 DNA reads TGTGCCAGCAGTTGGGATTGGGGGCAGAACACTGAAGCTTTCTTT.

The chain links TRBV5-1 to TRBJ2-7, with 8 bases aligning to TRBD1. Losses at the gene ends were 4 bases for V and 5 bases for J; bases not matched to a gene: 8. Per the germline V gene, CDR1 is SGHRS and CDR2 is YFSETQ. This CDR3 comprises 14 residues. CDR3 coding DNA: TGCGCCAGCAGCCCGAGACAGGGGACCCACGAGCAGTACTTC. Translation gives CASSPRQGTHEQYF.

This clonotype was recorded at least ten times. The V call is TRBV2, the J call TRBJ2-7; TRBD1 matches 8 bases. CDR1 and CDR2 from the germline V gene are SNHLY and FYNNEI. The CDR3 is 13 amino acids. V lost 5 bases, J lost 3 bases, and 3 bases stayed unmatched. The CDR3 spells CASSRGQGYEQYF. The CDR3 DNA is TGTGCCAGCAGTCGTGGACAGGGCTACGAGCAGTACTTC. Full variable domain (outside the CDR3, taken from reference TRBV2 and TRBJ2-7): EPEVTQTPSHQVTQMGQEVILRCVPISNHLYFYWYRQILGQKVEFLVSFYNNEISEKSEIFDDQFSVERPDGSNFTLKIRSTKLEDSAMYFCASSRGQGYEQYFGPGTRLTVT.